This is a list of T cell receptor beta chains from one sample in a study of cytomegalovirus exposure and HLA in healthy donors. Assay used: immunoSEQ multiplex PCR; TCRdb lists only in-frame clones, some missing. Found here are over 150,000 clones, over 70% of them singletons; the top ten hold around 3%. Source material: PBMCs. All receptors come from a woman aged 45-65 years in good health and CMV-seropositive. Each CDR3 is given with its conserved first and last residue. D genes are given only for firm matches. Some rows have no size entry. The others give once, few or many, or a class for an expanded clone.

TRBV29-1	TRBD2	16	TRBJ2-5	.	CSVGDQRGVYQETQYF	TGCAGCGTTGGGGACCAGCGGGGGGTCTACCAAGAGACCCAGTACTTC
TRBV2	.	13	TRBJ2-3	.	CASSFRHTDTQYF	TGTGCCAGCTCGTTCCGACACACAGATACGCAGTATTTT
TRBV7-2	.	14	TRBJ1-2	few	CASSSPSTRGGYTF	TGTGCCAGCAGCTCCCCCTCTACAAGGGGTGGCTACACCTTC
TRBV6-1	TRBD2	15	TRBJ2-3	once	CASSEALAGSDTQYF	TGTGCCAGCTCCGAAGCCCTAGCGGGGTCAGATACGCAGTATTTT
TRBV5-4	TRBD1	15	TRBJ1-3	.	CASSIGTGAGNTIYF	TGTGCCAGCAGCATAGGCACAGGGGCTGGAAACACCATATATTTT
TRBV18	TRBD1	13	TRBJ1-2	.	CASSPLQGEGYTF	TGTGCCAGCTCACCCCTACAGGGGGAAGGCTACACCTTC
TRBV29-1	TRBD2	15	TRBJ2-5	.	CSVEASGASRREQYF	TGCAGCGTTGAAGCTAGCGGGGCGTCGAGAAGGGAGCAGTACTTC
TRBV30	.	14	TRBJ1-2	.	CAWSGNRHAYGYTF	TGTGCCTGGAGTGGAAATAGACATGCCTATGGCTACACCTTC
TRBV7-2	.	15	TRBJ2-7	.	CASSSWGLSSYEQYF	TGTGCCAGCAGCTCTTGGGGACTGAGCTCCTACGAGCAGTACTTC
TRBV7-9	.	13	TRBJ1-5	.	CASSSNSNQPQHF	TGTGCCAGCAGCTCTAATAGCAATCAGCCCCAGCATTTT
TRBV7-3	TRBD2	16	TRBJ2-2	.	CASSSQAGLNTGELFF	TGTGCCAGCAGCTCCCAAGCGGGACTGAACACCGGGGAGCTGTTTTTT
TRBV5-1	TRBD1	16	TRBJ1-1	.	CASSLGVTGANTEAFF	TGCGCCAGCAGCTTGGGGGTGACAGGGGCGAACACTGAAGCTTTCTTT
TRBV7-6	.	14	TRBJ1-6	.	CASSFSQVNSPLHF	TGTGCCAGCAGCTTTTCCCAGGTTAATTCACCCCTCCACTTT
TRBV9	TRBD2	15	TRBJ2-2	.	CASSSSGAHTGELFF	TGTGCCAGCAGCTCCAGCGGGGCCCACACCGGGGAGCTGTTTTTT
TRBV19	.	15	TRBJ2-2	once	CASSTRRYGTGELFF	TGTGCCAGCTCGACGCGACGGTACGGGACCGGGGAGCTGTTTTTT
TRBV30	.	14	TRBJ1-4	.	CASGRRTAGEKLFF	TGTGCCTCCGGTAGAAGGACAGCTGGGGAAAAACTGTTTTTT
TRBV14	TRBD2	15	TRBJ2-7	few	CASSIGGAGGGEQYF	TGTGCCAGCAGCATCGGCGGAGCGGGAGGAGGCGAGCAGTACTTC
TRBV5-4	TRBD2	16	TRBJ2-3	.	CASSPGLAGGMDTQYF	TGTGCCAGCAGCCCGGGACTAGCGGGGGGCATGGATACGCAGTATTTT
TRBV9	.	13	TRBJ1-2	.	CASSVGSNYGYTF	TGTGCCAGCAGCGTGGGCAGTAACTATGGCTACACCTTC
TRBV9	.	14	TRBJ1-1	.	CASSPHSGNTEAFF	TGTGCCAGCAGCCCCCACAGCGGGAACACTGAAGCTTTCTTT
TRBV12-5	TRBD2	14	TRBJ2-1	.	CASGLGLAGAVQFF	TGTGCTAGTGGTTTGGGACTAGCGGGAGCCGTACAGTTCTTC
TRBV5-1	TRBD1	13	TRBJ1-2	.	CASSLGTGYGYTF	TGCGCCAGCAGCTTGGGGACAGGCTATGGCTACACCTTC
TRBV27	TRBD1	14	TRBJ1-1	.	CASSAWDRNTEAFF	TGTGCCAGCAGTGCCTGGGACAGGAACACTGAAGCTTTCTTT